This T cell receptor beta chain comes out of a study of blood T cell repertoires in COVID-19. Across the study: Whether acute or convalescent, the COVID-19 samples came from the United States, Italy and Spain. PBMCs, B-cell-depleted T cells, or T cells provided the cDNA or gDNA that made up the material.

Recovery meant two consecutive negative NP/OP PCR tests, professional clearance, or resolved symptoms. The CDR3 spans 14 residues. CDR1 and CDR2 from the germline V gene are SGHTA and FQGTGA. J lost 4 bases, V lost 2 bases, and 3 bases had no gene match. As originally analysed: Scientists estimated how many nucleated cells there were by amplifying reference gene primers. Profiled with immunoSEQ multiplex PCR; TCRdb holds only in-frame clones, not every one. Clone size and V and J calls were adopted from that table, with D and trimming inferred from the DNA. The sample includes approximately 200,000 clones, around 90% of them seen just once.

The source is a man younger than 40 who had recovered from COVID-19. The material sequenced was PBMCs or T cells enriched from blood (not recorded which). The chain employs TRBV7-3 and TRBJ1-1; 8 nucleotides agree with TRBD1. The CDR3 spells CASSLQGAPTEAFF. The CDR3 DNA sequence: TGTGCCAGCAGCTTACAGGGGGCCCCCACTGAAGCTTTCTTT.